This T cell receptor (beta chain) was captured by sequencing in a study of OX40 agonist ivuxolimab in advanced cancers. Study summary: One patient with hepatocellular carcinoma and two with cutaneous melanoma, three in all, had partial responses. General study points: On average, CD8+ T cells had more expanded clones than CD4+.

Assay: immunoSEQ multiplex PCR; the TCRdb copy retains only in-frame clones and omits some. The sample records tens of thousands of clones, around 85% being singletons. As concerns this clone: Its antigen is still unknown.

The germline gives CDR1 LNHNV, CDR2 YYDKDF (reference sequence). After removal of 6 bases from V and 5 bases from J, the junction contained 5 bases not matched to a gene. This CDR3 contains 14 residues. Sequenced material: CD4+ or CD8+ T cells sorted from blood, taken in a trial of the OX40 agonist ivuxolimab. This TCR came from an adult with an advanced solid tumor such as melanoma, head and neck, liver or kidney cancer. The chain recombines TRBV15 with TRBJ2-5; 11 bases line up with TRBD1. This CDR3 is CATREGQGEETQYF. The CDR3 region has the DNA TGTGCCACCAGGGAGGGACAGGGGGAGGAGACCCAGTACTTC.